This T cell receptor (beta chain) came from a study of patients and donors after allogeneic stem cell transplantation. A few counts support this clonotype. The CDR3 spans 16 residues. CDR1 and CDR2 (germline): MNHNS, SASEGT. V was clipped by 4 bases and J by 0 bases, with 15 bases between them. TCRdb processed the RT-PCR reads anew with MiXCR; each CDR3 protein has one entry. The sample lists under 170,000 distinct CDR3 sequences; 30% to 45% were seen once. The sequence was collected from a human donor who was either an allogeneic HSCT recipient or a stem cell or donor lymphocyte infusion donor (not recorded which). It is not recorded whose cells these are; they may come from a transplant donor. Sequenced input: blood, either unsorted or a sorted T cell fraction (not recorded which). The chain couples TRBV6-1 to TRBJ1-2; D gene unclear. CDR3 residues: CASSVIWTQANYGYTF. For the CDR3, the DNA is TGTGCCAGCAGTGTCATCTGGACTCAAGCTAACTATGGCTACACCTTC.